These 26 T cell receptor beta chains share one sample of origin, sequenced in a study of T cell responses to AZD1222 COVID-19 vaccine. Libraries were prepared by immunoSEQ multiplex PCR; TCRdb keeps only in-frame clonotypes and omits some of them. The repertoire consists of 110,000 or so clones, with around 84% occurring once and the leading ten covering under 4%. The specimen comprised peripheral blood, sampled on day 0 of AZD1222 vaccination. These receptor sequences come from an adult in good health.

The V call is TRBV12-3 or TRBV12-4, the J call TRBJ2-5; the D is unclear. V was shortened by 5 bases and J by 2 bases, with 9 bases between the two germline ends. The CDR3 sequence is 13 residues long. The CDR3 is CASSPRKQETQYF. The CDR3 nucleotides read TGTGCCAGCAGTCCCAGAAAACAAGAGACCCAGTACTTC.

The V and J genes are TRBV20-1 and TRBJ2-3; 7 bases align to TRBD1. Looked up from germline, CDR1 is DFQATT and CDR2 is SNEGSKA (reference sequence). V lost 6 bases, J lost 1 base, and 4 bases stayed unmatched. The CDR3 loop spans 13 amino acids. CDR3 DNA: TGCAGTGCCAGTCAGGGGGGCACAGATACGCAGTATTTT. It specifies CSASQGGTDTQYF.

CDR3 loop: CASRLKGRGHQPQHF. In nucleotides, the CDR3 is TGTGCAAGTCGCTTGAAGGGGAGGGGGCATCAGCCCCAGCATTTT. V usage is TRBV12-2 and J usage is TRBJ1-5. TRBV12-2 is termed a pseudogene. This CDR3 comprises 15 residues.

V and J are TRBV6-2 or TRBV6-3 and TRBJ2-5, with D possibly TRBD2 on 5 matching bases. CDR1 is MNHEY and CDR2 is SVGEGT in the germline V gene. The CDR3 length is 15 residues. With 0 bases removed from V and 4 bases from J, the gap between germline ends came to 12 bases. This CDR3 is CASSYSTRERETQYF. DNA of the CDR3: TGTGCCAGCAGTTACTCGACGAGGGAGCGAGAGACCCAGTACTTC.

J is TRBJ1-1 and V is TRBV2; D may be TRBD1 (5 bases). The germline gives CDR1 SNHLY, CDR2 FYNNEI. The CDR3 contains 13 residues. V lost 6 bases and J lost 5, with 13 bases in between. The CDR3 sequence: CASRAGRRTEAFF. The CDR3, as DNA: TGTGCCAGCAGGGCAGGGAGGAGGACTGAAGCTTTCTTT.

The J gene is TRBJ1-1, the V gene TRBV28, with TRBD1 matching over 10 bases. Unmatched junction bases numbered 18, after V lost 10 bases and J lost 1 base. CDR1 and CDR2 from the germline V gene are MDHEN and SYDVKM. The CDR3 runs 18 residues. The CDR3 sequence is CATSLTGTGVLTNTEAFF. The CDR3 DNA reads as TGTGCCACCTCCCTTACTGGGACAGGGGTTCTCACGAACACTGAAGCTTTCTTT.

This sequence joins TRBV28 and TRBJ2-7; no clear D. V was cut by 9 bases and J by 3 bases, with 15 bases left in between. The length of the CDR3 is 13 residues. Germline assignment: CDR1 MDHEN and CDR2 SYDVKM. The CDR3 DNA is TGTGCCAGTACCAAGGCTACCAACTACGAGCAGTACTTC. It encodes CASTKATNYEQYF.

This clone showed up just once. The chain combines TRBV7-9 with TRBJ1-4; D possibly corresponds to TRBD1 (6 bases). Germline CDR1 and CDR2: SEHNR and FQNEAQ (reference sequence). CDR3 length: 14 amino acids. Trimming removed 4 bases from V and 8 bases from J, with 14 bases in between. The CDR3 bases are TGTGCCAGCAGCTCGACAGGAGGGGACGAAAAACTGTTTTTT. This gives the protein CASSSTGGDEKLFF.

In DNA form, the CDR3 reads TGTGCCAGAAGCTTATTGATGGGCTATGGCTACACCTTC. Its translation is CARSLLMGYGYTF. V usage is TRBV5-3 and J usage is TRBJ1-2; no firm D call. TRBV5-3 belongs to the ORF category, with a function that is uncertain. Trimming took off 2 bases at V and 4 bases at J, with 9 bases between the two ends. This CDR3 has 13 residues.

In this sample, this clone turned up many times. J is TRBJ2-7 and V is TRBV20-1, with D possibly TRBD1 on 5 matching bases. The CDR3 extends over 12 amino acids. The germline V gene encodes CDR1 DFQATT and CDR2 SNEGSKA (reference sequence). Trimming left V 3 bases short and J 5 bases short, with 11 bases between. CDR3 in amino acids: CSASQGKNEQYF. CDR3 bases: TGCAGTGCTAGTCAGGGTAAAAACGAGCAGTACTTC.

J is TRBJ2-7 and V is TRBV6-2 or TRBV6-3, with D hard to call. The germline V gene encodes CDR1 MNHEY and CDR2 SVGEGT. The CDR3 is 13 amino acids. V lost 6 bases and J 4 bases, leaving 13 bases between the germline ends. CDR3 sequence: CASSDRLVYEQYF. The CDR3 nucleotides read TGTGCCAGCAGCGATAGACTGGTTTACGAGCAGTACTTC.

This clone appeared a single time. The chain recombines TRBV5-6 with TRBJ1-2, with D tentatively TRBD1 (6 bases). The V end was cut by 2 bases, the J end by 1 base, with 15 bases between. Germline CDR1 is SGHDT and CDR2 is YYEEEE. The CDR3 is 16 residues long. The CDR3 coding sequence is TGTGCCAGCAGCTTATCATTCCGGACAGTTAACTATGGCTACACCTTC. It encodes CASSLSFRTVNYGYTF.

Here the CDR3 reads CASSGYVVMNTEAFF. CDR3 coding DNA: TGTGCCAGCAGCGGATACGTCGTGATGAACACTGAAGCTTTCTTT. The V call is TRBV7-3, the J call TRBJ1-1; no clear D. CDR1 and CDR2 (germline): SGHTA, FQGTGA. The length of the CDR3 is 15 residues. V was shortened by 5 bases and J by 0 bases, with 13 bases between the two germline ends.

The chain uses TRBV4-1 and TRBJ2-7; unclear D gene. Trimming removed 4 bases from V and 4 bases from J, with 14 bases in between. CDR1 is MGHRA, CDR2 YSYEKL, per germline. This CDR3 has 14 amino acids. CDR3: CASSRAPGPYEQYF. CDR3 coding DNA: TGCGCCAGCAGCCGGGCGCCAGGACCGTACGAGCAGTACTTC.

DNA for the CDR3: TGCAGTGCTAGGGGTCCGGGGGAGCAGTACTTC. It specifies CSARGPGEQYF. The chain couples TRBV20-1 to TRBJ2-7; TRBD2 might be the D (5 bases). Germline V gene data show CDR1 as DFQATT and CDR2 as SNEGSKA (reference sequence). The ends were cut back, 3 bases at V and 7 bases at J, with 10 bases in the middle. The CDR3 has 11 amino acids.

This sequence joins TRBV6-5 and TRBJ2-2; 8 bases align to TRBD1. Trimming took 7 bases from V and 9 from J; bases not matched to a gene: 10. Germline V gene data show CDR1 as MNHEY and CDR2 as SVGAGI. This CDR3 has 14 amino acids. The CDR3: CASTSLTGAWELFF. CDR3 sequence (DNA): TGTGCCAGCACCTCACTGACAGGGGCGTGGGAGCTGTTTTTT.

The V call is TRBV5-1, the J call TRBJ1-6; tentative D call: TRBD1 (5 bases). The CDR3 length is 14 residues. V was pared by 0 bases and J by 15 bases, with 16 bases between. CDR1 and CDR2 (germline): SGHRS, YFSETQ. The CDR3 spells CASSLAAVSGNLHF. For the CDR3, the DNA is TGCGCCAGCAGCTTGGCCGCGGTTTCAGGGAACCTCCACTTT.

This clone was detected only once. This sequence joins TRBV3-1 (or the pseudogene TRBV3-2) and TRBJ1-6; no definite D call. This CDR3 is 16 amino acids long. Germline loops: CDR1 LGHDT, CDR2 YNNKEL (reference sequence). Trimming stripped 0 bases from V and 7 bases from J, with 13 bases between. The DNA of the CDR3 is TGTGCCAGCAGCCAAGAGGCCACCATTGGGAATTCACCCCTCCACTTT. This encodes CASSQEATIGNSPLHF.

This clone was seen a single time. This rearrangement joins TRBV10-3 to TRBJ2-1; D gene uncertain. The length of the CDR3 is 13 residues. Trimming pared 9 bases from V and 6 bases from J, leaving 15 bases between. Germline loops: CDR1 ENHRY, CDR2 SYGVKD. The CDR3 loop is CAIVLTWFNEQFF. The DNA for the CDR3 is TGTGCCATTGTGCTAACCTGGTTCAATGAGCAGTTCTTC.

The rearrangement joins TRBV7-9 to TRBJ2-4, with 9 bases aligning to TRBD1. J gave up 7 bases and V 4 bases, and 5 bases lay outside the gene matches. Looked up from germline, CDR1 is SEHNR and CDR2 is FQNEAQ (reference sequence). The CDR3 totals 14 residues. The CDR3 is CASSSGQGNNIQYF. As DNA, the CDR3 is TGTGCCAGCAGCTCCGGACAGGGGAATAACATTCAGTACTTC.

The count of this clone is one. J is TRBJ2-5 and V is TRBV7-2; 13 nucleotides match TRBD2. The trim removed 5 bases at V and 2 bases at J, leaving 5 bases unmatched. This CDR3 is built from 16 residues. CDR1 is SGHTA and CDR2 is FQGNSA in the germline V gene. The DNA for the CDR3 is TGTGCCAGCAGCCGTCCGGGACTAGCGGGGCAAGAGACCCAGTACTTC. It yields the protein CASSRPGLAGQETQYF.

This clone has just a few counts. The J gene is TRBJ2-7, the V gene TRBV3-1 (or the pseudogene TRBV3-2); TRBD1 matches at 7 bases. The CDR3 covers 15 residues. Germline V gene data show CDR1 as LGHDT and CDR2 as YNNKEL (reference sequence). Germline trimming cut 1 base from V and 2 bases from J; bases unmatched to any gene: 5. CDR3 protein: CASSQGPGQAYEQYF. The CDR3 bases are TGTGCCAGCAGCCAAGGCCCTGGACAGGCCTACGAGCAGTACTTC.

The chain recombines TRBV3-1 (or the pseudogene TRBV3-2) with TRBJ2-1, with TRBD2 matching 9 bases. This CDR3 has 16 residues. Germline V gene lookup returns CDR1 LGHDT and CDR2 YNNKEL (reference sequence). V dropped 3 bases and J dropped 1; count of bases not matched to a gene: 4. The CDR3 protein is CASSQLAGRSYNEQFF. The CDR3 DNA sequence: TGTGCCAGCAGCCAGCTAGCGGGGAGATCCTACAATGAGCAGTTCTTC.

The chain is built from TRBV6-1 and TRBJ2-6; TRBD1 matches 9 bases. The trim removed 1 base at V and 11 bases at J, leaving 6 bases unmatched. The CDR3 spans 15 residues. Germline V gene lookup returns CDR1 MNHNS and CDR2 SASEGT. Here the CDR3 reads CASSEGGTGFHVLTF. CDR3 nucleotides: TGTGCCAGCAGTGAAGGAGGGACAGGGTTCCACGTCCTGACTTTC.

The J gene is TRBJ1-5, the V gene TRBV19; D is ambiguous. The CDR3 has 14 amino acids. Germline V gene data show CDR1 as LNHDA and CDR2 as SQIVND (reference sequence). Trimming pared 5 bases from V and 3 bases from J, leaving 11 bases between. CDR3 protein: CASSPTRDNQPQHF. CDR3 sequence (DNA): TGTGCCAGTAGTCCCACTCGGGACAATCAGCCCCAGCATTTT.

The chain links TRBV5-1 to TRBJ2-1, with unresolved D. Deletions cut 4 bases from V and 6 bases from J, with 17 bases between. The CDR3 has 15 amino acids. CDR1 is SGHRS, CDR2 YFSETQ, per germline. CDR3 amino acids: CASSPQPDQPNEQFF. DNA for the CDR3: TGCGCCAGCAGCCCACAACCTGACCAACCCAATGAGCAGTTCTTC.